This passage covers 5 T cell receptor beta chains from one sample sequenced in a study of blood T cell repertoires in COVID-19. Data came from immunoSEQ multiplex PCR; TCRdb stores just in-frame clones and leaves some out. The sample yields fewer than 300,000 clones, around 82% seen once. The material sequenced was peripheral blood. Receptors were obtained from a person aged 70 to 85 with COVID-19, enrolled during active disease.

Note on this clone: This specimen includes other DNA sequences encoding the same CDR3. V gene TRBV7-3 combines with J gene TRBJ1-2; 7 bases are shared with TRBD1. CDR1 is SGHTA, CDR2 FQGTGA, per germline. The CDR3 is made up of 14 amino acids. J lost 3 bases, V lost 0 bases, and 1 base had no gene match. CDR3 in amino acids: CASSLTGGDYGYTF. CDR3 bases: TGTGCCAGCAGCTTAACAGGGGGCGACTATGGCTACACCTTC.

The chain combines TRBV10-2 with TRBJ1-4, with 8 bases identical to TRBD1. The length of the CDR3 is 17 residues. V lost 3 bases and J lost 10; bases outside the gene matches: 16. Germline V gives CDR1 WSHSY, CDR2 SAAADI. CDR3 loop: CASSETGGGSHNPKLFF. CDR3 nucleotide sequence: TGCGCCAGCAGTGAAACAGGGGGAGGTTCCCACAATCCAAAACTGTTTTTT.

The chain is built from TRBV6-2 or TRBV6-3 and TRBJ1-2, with 10 bases matching TRBD1. The ends lost 2 bases at V and 6 bases at J; junction bases unmatched: 15. Germline-derived CDR1 and CDR2 are MNHEY and SVGEGT. The CDR3 runs 18 residues. In DNA form, the CDR3 reads TGTGCCAGCAGTTACGGACCCGGGACAGGGGTAAATCTTCATGGCTACACCTTC. Translated: CASSYGPGTGVNLHGYTF.

The V gene is TRBV19, the J gene TRBJ1-2; no firm D call. This CDR3 region has 12 residues. V lost 4 bases and J lost 4, with 7 bases in between. CDR1 is LNHDA and CDR2 is SQIVND in the germline V gene (reference sequence). CDR3 bases: TGTGCCAGTAGTAGGGCTACCTATGGCTACACCTTC. Its protein product is CASSRATYGYTF.

This clone has only a few counts. The V call is TRBV6-5, the J call TRBJ2-3; 11 bases match TRBD2. The CDR3 contains 15 residues. Germline values: CDR1 MNHEY, CDR2 SVGAGI. The ends lost 6 bases at V and 1 base at J; junction bases unmatched: 3. CDR3 amino acids: CASRSGLAGTDTQYF. The CDR3 region has the DNA TGTGCCAGCAGATCGGGACTAGCGGGCACAGATACGCAGTATTTT.